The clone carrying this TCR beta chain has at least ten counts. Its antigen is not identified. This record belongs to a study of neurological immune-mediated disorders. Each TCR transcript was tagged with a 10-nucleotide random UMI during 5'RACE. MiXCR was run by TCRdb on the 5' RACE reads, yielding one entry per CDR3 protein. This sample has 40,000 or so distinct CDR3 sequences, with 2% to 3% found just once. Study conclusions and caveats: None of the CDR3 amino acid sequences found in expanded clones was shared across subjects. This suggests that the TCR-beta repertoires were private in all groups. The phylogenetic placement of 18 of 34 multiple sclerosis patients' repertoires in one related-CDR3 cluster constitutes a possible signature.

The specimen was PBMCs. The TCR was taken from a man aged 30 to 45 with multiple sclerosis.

Written as DNA, the CDR3 is TGTGCCAGCAGTGGCCCGGGGGGACTAGCGGGAACCGCCTACGAGCAGTACTTC. Encoded protein: CASSGPGGLAGTAYEQYF. The chain employs TRBV2 and TRBJ2-7, with 13 bases aligning to TRBD2. This CDR3 is built from 18 residues. The germline CDR1 and CDR2 sequences are SNHLY and FYNNEI. The ends lost 4 bases at V and 2 bases at J; junction bases unmatched: 11.